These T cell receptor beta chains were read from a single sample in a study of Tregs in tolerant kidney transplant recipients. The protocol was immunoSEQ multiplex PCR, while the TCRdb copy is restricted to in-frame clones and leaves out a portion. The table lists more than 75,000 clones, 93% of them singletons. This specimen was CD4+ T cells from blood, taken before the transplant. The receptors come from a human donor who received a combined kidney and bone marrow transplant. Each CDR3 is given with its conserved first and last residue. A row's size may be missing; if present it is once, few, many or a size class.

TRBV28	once	CASRRRTGWNTEAFF
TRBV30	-	CAWTSSYEQYF
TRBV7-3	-	CASSLTGGDTEAFF
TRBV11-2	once	CASSHTDETYEQYF
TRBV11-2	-	CASSLGSGQGARNEQFF
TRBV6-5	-	CASSYVGADYGYTF
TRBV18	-	CASSPPQGPNTGELFF
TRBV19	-	CASSTIAGVEQYF
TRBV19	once	CASSRARAGQETQYF
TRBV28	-	CASSLDRNYGYTF
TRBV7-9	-	CASSPSGVQGWETQYF
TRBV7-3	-	CASSLTPRGTDTQYF
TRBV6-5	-	CASSYSSRSSHEQYF
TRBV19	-	CASSPDMPGANVLTF
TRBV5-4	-	CASSLRGTAYEQYF
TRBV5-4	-	CASTHGTKSSYNEQFF
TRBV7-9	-	CASSLAGTGSHEQYF
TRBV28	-	CASSSPGQGAWNTEAFF
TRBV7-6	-	CASSLLSGGKFQETQYF
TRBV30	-	CAWTLTGTNQPQHF
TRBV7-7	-	CASSIGLRETQYF
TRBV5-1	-	CASSFTGTGSIEQYF
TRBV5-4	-	CASSLDRANTGELFF
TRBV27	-	CASSAKVRGRGYTF
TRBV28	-	CASSSYGQGAGGYTF
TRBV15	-	CATSRGSGRASTDTQYF